The present T cell receptor beta chain was sequenced within a study of molecular identifiers for immune sequencing clone quantification. The CDR3 has 14 residues. Deletions cut 3 bases from V and 5 bases from J, with 14 bases between. Germline assignment: CDR1 SGHRS and CDR2 YFSETQ. The use of previously described methods and listed TCR primers produced the bulk TCR libraries. A single record per CDR3 protein comes from TCRdb applying MiXCR to the PCR reads. Of about 640,000 distinct CDR3 sequences in the sample, approximately 20% were seen once. In this sample, this clonotype turned up many times. Using a CD8+CD4-CCR7+CD45RA+ phenotype, naive CD8 T cells were sorted.

The receptor comes from a human donor in good health. Some libraries in this study had Jurkat cell RNA spiked in. The rearrangement links TRBV5-1 to TRBJ2-5; D possibly corresponds to TRBD2 (5 bases). Sample: naive CD8+ T cells from blood, with Jurkat cell RNA spiked in. Subset noted: FACS-sorted CD8+CD4-CCR7+CD45RA+ naive T cells. The DNA of the CDR3 is TGCGCCAGCAGCTCGGACGGAGGTGTGGAGACCCAGTACTTC. This sequence encodes CASSSDGGVETQYF.